Below, 15 T cell receptor beta chains from the same sample are listed, as sequenced in a study of cytomegalovirus exposure and HLA in healthy donors. The PCR employed 60 Vbeta primers together with 13 Jbeta primers. This table comes from immunoSEQ multiplex PCR, and its TCRdb copy is limited to in-frame clones, with some not included. The sample shows 200,000 to 250,000 clones, approximately 90% of them seen only once. The sequenced material came from PBMCs. These receptors came from a woman under 30 in good health and CMV-seronegative.

The chain employs TRBV27 and TRBJ2-2; TRBD2 might be the D (7 bases). V gave up 4 bases and J gave up 3 bases, with 18 bases separating them. Germline CDR1 and CDR2: MNHEY and SMNVEV (reference sequence). The CDR3 runs to 17 residues. CDR3 coding DNA: TGTGCCAGCAGTTCGGGATGGGGGGGGGCCGACACCGGGGAGCTGTTTTTT. As protein: CASSSGWGGADTGELFF.

This clone was detected once. V usage is TRBV29-1 and J usage is TRBJ2-2; 8 nucleotides agree with TRBD1. Germline V gene sequence: CDR1 SQVTM, CDR2 ANQGSEA. The CDR3 runs 14 residues. The V gene end was trimmed by 7 bases and the J gene end by 4 bases; junction bases not matched to a gene: 8. The CDR3 protein is CSGTGGFGTGELFF. The CDR3 DNA reads as TGCAGCGGAACAGGGGGGTTCGGCACCGGGGAGCTGTTTTTT.

The chain recombines TRBV9 with TRBJ2-1, with 8 bases identical to TRBD2. Germline V gene data show CDR1 as SGDLS and CDR2 as YYNGEE. The CDR3 is 15 amino acids. The V and J ends lost 4 bases and 3 bases, in that order; junction bases with no gene match: 6. The DNA for the CDR3 is TGTGCCAGCAGCACCGGGGGGGGCTACTACAATGAGCAGTTCTTC. The encoded protein is CASSTGGGYYNEQFF.

This chain uses TRBV29-1 with TRBJ2-7; D is perhaps TRBD2 (5 bases). This CDR3 is 12 amino acids long. V lost 7 bases, J lost 3 bases, and 13 bases lay in between. Germline-derived CDR1 and CDR2 are SQVTM and ANQGSEA. CDR3 amino acids: CSAEGNSYEQYF. The DNA of the CDR3 is TGCAGCGCCGAGGGCAACAGCTACGAGCAGTACTTC.

V gene TRBV27 combines with J gene TRBJ1-1; 12 nucleotides line up with TRBD1. There are 18 residues in the CDR3. V shed 3 bases, J shed 6 bases, and the junction held 14 bases outside the gene matches. Germline V gene data show CDR1 as MNHEY and CDR2 as SMNVEV (reference sequence). The DNA of the CDR3 is TGTGCCAGCAGTTTGGAACCCCCCTACGGGACAGGGGGCTCTGAAGCTTTCTTT. This encodes CASSLEPPYGTGGSEAFF.

The V gene is TRBV27, the J gene TRBJ2-1, with 14 bases fitting TRBD2. Trimming at V came to 4 bases and at J to 6 bases, leaving 2 bases not matched to a gene. The CDR3 length is 15 residues. The germline gives CDR1 MNHEY, CDR2 SMNVEV (reference sequence). The CDR3 is CASSSGLAGGNEQFF. In nucleotides, the CDR3 is TGTGCCAGCAGTTCCGGACTAGCGGGAGGCAATGAGCAGTTCTTC.

Regarding this clone: Distinct nucleotide sequences in the sample also encode this CDR3. The chain joins TRBV27 to TRBJ2-7, with 9 bases that match TRBD2. Trimming cost V 0 bases and J 1 base; bases outside gene matches: 1. Germline assignment: CDR1 MNHEY and CDR2 SMNVEV (reference sequence). This CDR3 contains 15 residues. CDR3 bases: TGTGCCAGCAGTTTATCGCTAGCGGGATCCTACGAGCAGTACTTC. As protein: CASSLSLAGSYEQYF.

The chain links TRBV14 to TRBJ2-7, with 12 nucleotides matching TRBD1. V was pared by 0 bases and J by 4 bases, with 4 bases of the junction left unmatched. Germline values: CDR1 SGHDN, CDR2 FVKESK. The CDR3 has 16 residues. The DNA for the CDR3 is TGTGCCAGCAGCCAAGAGTTGGGACAGGGGGCGTACGAGCAGTACTTC. Translation gives CASSQELGQGAYEQYF.

This clone was picked up a small number of times. This chain joins TRBV7-2 and TRBJ1-1, with 9 bases identical to TRBD1. This CDR3 spans 14 amino acids. With 4 bases clipped from V and 9 bases from J, the junction kept 9 bases outside the gene matches. Germline CDR1 SGHTA, CDR2 FQGNSA. The CDR3 protein is CASSSGQGFEKAFF. DNA of the CDR3: TGTGCCAGCAGCTCGGGACAGGGTTTCGAAAAAGCTTTCTTT.

The gene calls are TRBV4-3 and TRBJ2-7; 8 bases fit TRBD1. Germline lookup yields CDR1 LGHNA and CDR2 YSLEER. The V and J ends lost 2 bases and 3 bases, in that order; junction bases with no gene match: 9. There are 16 residues in the CDR3. The CDR3 DNA reads TGCGCCAGCAGCCAAACAACCGGGACAGGATACTACGAGCAGTACTTC. It codes for CASSQTTGTGYYEQYF.

This chain joins TRBV5-1 and TRBJ1-2; D is undetermined. The CDR3 has 14 residues. The V gene's germline CDR1 is SGHRS and CDR2 YFSETQ. V lost 4 bases to trimming and J lost 4 bases, with 14 bases between them. CDR3 DNA: TGCGCCAGCAGCCTCGGGGTCGGGAGCTATGGCTACACCTTC. Translation: CASSLGVGSYGYTF.

This rearrangement joins TRBV5-1 to TRBJ1-2; D perhaps matches TRBD1 (6 bases). Trimming stripped 7 bases from V and 3 bases from J, with 19 bases between. This CDR3 comprises 15 residues. Looked up from germline, CDR1 is SGHRS and CDR2 is YFSETQ. The CDR3 DNA reads TGCGCCAGCTCTTCTACGACAGGTTGGGACTATGGCTACACCTTC. Its translation is CASSSTTGWDYGYTF.

V usage is TRBV27 and J usage is TRBJ1-1; perhaps TRBD1 as D (5 bases). CDR3 size: 14 residues. The germline CDR1 and CDR2 sequences are MNHEY and SMNVEV (reference sequence). V lost 4 bases to trimming and J lost 5 bases, with 14 bases between them. In DNA form, the CDR3 reads TGTGCCAGCAGTTCCCAGGGTGCAGGAACTGAAGCTTTCTTT. Translation gives CASSSQGAGTEAFF.

The V call is TRBV7-8, the J call TRBJ1-5; tentatively, D is TRBD1 (6 bases). CDR1 is SGHVS, CDR2 FQNEAQ, per germline. This CDR3 contains 16 residues. Deletions cut 5 bases from V and 1 base from J, with 15 bases between. This CDR3 is CASSLGGGASNQPQHF. CDR3 in DNA: TGTGCCAGCAGCCTAGGGGGGGGTGCGAGCAATCAGCCCCAGCATTTT.

The chain links TRBV5-1 to TRBJ2-5; D is possibly TRBD2 (6 bases). Near its end, the DNA agrees better with TRBJ2-7, so the J call may be wrong. Germline V gene lookup returns CDR1 SGHRS and CDR2 YFSETQ. This CDR3 is 14 amino acids long. The CDR3 reads CASSLAGDTYEQYF. The CDR3 DNA is TGCGCCAGCAGCTTGGCGGGGGATACCTACGAGCAGTACTTC.